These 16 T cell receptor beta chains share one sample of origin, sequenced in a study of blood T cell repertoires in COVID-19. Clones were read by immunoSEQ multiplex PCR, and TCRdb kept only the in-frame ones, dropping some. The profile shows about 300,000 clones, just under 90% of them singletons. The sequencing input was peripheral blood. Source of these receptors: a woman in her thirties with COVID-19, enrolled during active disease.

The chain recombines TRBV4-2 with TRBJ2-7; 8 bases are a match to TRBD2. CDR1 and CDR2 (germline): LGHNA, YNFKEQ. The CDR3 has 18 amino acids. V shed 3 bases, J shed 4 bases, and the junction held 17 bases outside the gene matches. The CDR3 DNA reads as TGTGCCAGCAGCCATTATCCTTCAAGCGGGGGAATCTTTTACGAGCAGTACTTC. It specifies CASSHYPSSGGIFYEQYF.

In DNA, the CDR3 is TGTGCCAGCAGTGTAGAAAACTATGGCTACACCTTC. The encoded protein is CASSVENYGYTF. J is TRBJ1-2 and V is TRBV6-6; D call uncertain. CDR1 and CDR2 from the germline V gene are MNHNY and SVGAGI (reference sequence). The V end was cut by 5 bases, the J end by 2 bases, with 6 bases between. The CDR3 has 12 residues.

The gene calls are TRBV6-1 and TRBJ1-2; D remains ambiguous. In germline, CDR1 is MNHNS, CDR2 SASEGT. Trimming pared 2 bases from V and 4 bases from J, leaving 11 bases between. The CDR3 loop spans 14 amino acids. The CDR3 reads CASSESQEVYGYTF. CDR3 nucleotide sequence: TGTGCCAGCAGTGAATCACAAGAAGTCTATGGCTACACCTTC.

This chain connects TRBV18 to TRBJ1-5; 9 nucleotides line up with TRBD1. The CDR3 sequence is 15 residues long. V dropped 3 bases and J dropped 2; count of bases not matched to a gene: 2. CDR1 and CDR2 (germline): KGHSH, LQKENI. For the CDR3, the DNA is TGTGCCAGCTCACCTCGGACAGGGGGCAATCAGCCCCAGCATTTT. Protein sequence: CASSPRTGGNQPQHF.

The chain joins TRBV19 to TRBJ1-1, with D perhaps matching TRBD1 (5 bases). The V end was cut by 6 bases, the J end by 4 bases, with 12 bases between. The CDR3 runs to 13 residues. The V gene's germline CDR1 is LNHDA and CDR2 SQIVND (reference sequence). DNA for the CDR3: TGTGCCAGTAGCGACAGTGCTATCACTGAAGCTTTCTTT. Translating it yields CASSDSAITEAFF. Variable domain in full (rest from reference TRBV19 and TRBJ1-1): DGGITQSPKYLFRKEGQNVTLSCEQNLNHDAMYWYRQDPGQGLRLIYYSQIVNDFQKGDIAEGYSVSREKKESFPLTVTSAQKNPTAFYLCASSDSAITEAFFGQGTRLTVV.

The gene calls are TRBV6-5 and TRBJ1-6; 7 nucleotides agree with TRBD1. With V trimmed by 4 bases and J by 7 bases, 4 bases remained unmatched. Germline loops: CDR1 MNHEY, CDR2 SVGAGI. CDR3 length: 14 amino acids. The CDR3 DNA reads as TGTGCCAGCAGTTCCGGGACAGAGAATTCACCCCTCCACTTT. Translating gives CASSSGTENSPLHF.

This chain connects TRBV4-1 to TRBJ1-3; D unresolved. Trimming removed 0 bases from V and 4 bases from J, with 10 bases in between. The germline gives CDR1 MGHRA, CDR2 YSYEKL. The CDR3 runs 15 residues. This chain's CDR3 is CASSQDRPRGNTIYF. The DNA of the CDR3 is TGCGCCAGCAGCCAAGATCGGCCGAGGGGAAACACCATATATTTT.

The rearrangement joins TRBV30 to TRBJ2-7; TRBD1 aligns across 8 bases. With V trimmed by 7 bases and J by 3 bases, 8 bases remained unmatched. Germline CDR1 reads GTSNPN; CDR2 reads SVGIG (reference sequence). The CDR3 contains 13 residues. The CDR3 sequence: CASTGTGIYEQYF. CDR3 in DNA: TGTGCCTCCACCGGGACAGGAATCTACGAGCAGTACTTC.

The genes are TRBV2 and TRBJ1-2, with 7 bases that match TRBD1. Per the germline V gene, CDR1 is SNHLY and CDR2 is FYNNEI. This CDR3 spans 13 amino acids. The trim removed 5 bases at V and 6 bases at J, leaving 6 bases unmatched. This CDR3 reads CASSTRGRNGYTF. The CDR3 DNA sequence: TGTGCCAGCAGTACAAGGGGGCGAAATGGCTACACCTTC.

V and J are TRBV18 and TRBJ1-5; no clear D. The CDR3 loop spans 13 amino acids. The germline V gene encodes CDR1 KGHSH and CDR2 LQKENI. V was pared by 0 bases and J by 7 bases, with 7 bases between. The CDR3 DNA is TGTGCCAGCTCACCACCGTCGGGGCAGCCCCAGCATTTT. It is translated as CASSPPSGQPQHF.

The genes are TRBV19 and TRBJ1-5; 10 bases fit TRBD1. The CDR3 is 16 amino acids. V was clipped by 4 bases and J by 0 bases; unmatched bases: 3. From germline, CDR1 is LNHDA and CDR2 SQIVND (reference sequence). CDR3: CASSTDRGYSNQPQHF. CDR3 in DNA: TGTGCCAGTAGTACGGACAGGGGGTATAGCAATCAGCCCCAGCATTTT.

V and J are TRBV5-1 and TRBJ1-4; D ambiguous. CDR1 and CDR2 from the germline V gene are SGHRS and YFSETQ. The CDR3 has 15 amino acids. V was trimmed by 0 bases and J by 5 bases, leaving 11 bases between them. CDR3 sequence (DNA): TGCGCCAGCAGCTTGGTGGCGGGGTTCAATGAAAAACTGTTTTTT. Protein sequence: CASSLVAGFNEKLFF.

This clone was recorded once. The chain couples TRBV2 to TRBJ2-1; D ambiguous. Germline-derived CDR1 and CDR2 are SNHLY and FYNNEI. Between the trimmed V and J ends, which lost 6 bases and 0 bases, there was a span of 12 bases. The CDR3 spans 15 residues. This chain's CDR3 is CASREFPSSYNEQFF. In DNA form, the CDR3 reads TGTGCCAGCAGAGAATTCCCGAGCTCCTACAATGAGCAGTTCTTC.

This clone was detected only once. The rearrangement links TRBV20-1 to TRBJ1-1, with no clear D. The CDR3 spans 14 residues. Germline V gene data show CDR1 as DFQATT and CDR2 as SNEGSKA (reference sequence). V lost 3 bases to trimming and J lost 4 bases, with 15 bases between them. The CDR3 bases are TGCAGTGCTAGTTTGTCCGGACTCGGCACTGAAGCTTTCTTT. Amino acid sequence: CSASLSGLGTEAFF.

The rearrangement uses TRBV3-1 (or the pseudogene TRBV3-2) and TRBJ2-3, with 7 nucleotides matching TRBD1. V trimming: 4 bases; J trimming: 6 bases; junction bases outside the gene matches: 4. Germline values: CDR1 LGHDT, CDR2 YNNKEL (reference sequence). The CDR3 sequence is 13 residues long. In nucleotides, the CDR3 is TGTGCCAGCAGCCGAGGGGGCAGGGATACGCAGTATTTT. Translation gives CASSRGGRDTQYF.

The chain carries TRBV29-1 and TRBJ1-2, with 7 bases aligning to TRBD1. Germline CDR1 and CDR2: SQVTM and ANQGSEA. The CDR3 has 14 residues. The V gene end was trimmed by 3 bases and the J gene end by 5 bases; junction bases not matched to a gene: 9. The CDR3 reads CSVDRQGDGYGYTF. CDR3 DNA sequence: TGCAGCGTTGATCGCCAGGGGGATGGTTATGGCTACACCTTC.